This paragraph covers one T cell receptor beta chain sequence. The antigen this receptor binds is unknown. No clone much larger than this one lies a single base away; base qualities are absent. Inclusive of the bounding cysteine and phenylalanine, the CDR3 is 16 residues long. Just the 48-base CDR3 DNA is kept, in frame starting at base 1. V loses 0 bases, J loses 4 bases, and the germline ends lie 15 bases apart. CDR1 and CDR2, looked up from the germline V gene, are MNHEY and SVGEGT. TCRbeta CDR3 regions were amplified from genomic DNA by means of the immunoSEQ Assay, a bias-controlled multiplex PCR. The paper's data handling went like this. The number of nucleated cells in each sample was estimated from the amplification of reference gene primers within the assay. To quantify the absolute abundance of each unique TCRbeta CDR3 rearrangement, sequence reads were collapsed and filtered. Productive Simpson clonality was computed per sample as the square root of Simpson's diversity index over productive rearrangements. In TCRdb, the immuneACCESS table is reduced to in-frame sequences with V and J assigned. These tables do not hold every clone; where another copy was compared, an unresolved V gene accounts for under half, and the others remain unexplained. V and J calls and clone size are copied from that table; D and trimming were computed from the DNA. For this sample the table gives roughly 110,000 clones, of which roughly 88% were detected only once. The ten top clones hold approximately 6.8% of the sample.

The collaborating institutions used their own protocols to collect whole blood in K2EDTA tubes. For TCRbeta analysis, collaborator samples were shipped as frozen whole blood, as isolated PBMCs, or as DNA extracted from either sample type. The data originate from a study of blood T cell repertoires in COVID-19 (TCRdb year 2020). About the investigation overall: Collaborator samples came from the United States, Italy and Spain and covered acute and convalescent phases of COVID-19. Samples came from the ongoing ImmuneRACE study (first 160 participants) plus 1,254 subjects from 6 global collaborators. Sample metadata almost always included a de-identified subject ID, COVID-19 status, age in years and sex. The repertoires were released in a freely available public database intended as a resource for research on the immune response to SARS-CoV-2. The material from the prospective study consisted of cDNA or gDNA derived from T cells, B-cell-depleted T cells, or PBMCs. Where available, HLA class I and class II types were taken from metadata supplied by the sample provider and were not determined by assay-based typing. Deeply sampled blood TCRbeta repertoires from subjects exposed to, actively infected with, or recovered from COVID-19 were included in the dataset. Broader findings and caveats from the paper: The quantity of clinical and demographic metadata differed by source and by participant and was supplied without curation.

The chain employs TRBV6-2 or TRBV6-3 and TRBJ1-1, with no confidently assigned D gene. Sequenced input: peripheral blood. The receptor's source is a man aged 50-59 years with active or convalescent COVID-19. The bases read TGTGCCAGCAGTTACTCGACATCCGGGGTAGGCACTGAAGCTTTCTTT. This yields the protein CASSYSTSGVGTEAFF.